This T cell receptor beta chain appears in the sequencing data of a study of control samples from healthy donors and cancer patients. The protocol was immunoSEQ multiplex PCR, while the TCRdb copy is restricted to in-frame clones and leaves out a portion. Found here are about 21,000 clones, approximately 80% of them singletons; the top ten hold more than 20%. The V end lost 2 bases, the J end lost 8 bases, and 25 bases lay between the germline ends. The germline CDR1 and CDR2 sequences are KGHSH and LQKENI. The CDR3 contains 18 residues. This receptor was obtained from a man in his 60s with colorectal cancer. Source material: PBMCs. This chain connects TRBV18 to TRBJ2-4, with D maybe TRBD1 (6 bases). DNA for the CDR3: TGTGCCAGCTCACCAAGGTCCGTGCCGACAGGAGAAGGGGACATTCAGTACTTC. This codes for CASSPRSVPTGEGDIQYF.